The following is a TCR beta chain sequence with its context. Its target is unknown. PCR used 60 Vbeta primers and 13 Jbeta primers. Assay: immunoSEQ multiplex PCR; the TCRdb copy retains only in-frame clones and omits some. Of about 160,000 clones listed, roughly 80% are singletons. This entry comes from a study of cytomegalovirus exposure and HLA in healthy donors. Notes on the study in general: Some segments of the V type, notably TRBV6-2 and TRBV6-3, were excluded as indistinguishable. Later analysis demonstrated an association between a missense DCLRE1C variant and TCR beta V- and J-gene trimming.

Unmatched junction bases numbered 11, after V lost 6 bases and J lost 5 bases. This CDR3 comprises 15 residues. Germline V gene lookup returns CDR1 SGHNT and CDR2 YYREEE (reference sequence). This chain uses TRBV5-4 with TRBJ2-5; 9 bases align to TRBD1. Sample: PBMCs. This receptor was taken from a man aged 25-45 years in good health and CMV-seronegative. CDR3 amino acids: CASTFTGGGSETQYF. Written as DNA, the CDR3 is TGTGCCAGCACCTTTACAGGGGGCGGAAGCGAGACCCAGTACTTC.